This TCR beta chain was captured by sequencing in a study of graft-versus-host responses after intestinal transplantation. About the study: Induction with anti-thymocyte globulin, then tacrolimus and steroids for around three years, was given to all recipients.

A word on this clone: Its target is not known.

General study findings and limits: Peak GvH clone levels in circulation were associated with early post-transplant HvG declines.

The method was immunoSEQ multiplex PCR; TCRdb's version includes in-frame clones alone and lacks a portion of them. The table includes fewer than 95,000 clones, approximately 94% detected once. V shed 5 bases and J shed 4 bases, with 11 bases lying between them. CDR1 is SEHNR and CDR2 is FQNEAQ in the germline V gene (reference sequence). This CDR3 has 13 amino acids. This sample comprised unstimulated CD4+ T cells sorted from spleen or lymph node cells, obtained before transplant. This TCR came from a human donor who was the organ donor for an intestinal transplant. The rearrangement joins TRBV7-9 to TRBJ2-5; D unclear. CDR3 bases: TGTGCCAGCAGCCCTCATAATCGAGAGACCCAGTACTTC. It translates to CASSPHNRETQYF.